Below, 30 T cell receptor beta chains from the same sample are listed, as sequenced in a study of cytotoxic CD8 clonotypes in ibrutinib-treated CLL. Assay: immunoSEQ multiplex PCR; the TCRdb copy retains only in-frame clones and omits some. Of around 310,000 clones listed, roughly 80% are singletons. The sequencing here drew on PBMCs, taken before ibrutinib treatment. Receptors were obtained from a human donor with chronic lymphocytic leukemia.

The chain employs TRBV5-1 and TRBJ2-7; 8 bases fit TRBD1. Germline V gene sequence: CDR1 SGHRS, CDR2 YFSETQ. After removal of 4 bases from V and 0 bases from J, the junction contained 3 bases not matched to a gene. This CDR3 spans 14 amino acids. The CDR3 reads CASSTGQASYEQYF. The CDR3 DNA sequence: TGCGCCAGCAGCACGGGACAGGCCTCCTACGAGCAGTACTTC.

The J gene is TRBJ2-7, the V gene TRBV18; no reliable D call. V gave up 0 bases and J gave up 3 bases, with 9 bases separating them. Germline CDR1 reads KGHSH; CDR2 reads LQKENI. The CDR3 length is 14 residues. CDR3 coding DNA: TGTGCCAGCTCACCACCGTCGGCAGTCTACGAGCAGTACTTC. Translation gives CASSPPSAVYEQYF.

V usage is TRBV5-4 and J usage is TRBJ1-4; D ambiguous. The V gene's germline CDR1 is SGHNT and CDR2 YYREEE (reference sequence). V was shortened by 0 bases and J by 8 bases, with 11 bases between the two germline ends. This CDR3 has 14 residues. CDR3: CASSLEATSEKLFF. CDR3 sequence (DNA): TGTGCCAGCAGCTTGGAGGCGACCTCGGAAAAACTGTTTTTT.

This clone was detected a few times. V is TRBV18 and J is TRBJ2-7; TRBD2 aligns across 7 bases. This CDR3 has 13 amino acids. Per germline, CDR1 KGHSH and CDR2 LQKENI. V was pared by 6 bases and J by 4 bases, with 6 bases of the junction left unmatched. The CDR3 loop reads CASSGEGLYEQYF. CDR3 nucleotides: TGTGCCAGCTCGGGGGAGGGCCTTTACGAGCAGTACTTC.

This clone was counted once. The chain links TRBV11-2 to TRBJ2-3; D might be TRBD1 (5 bases). V shed 8 bases and J shed 3 bases, with 18 bases lying between them. Germline V gene sequence: CDR1 SGHAT, CDR2 FQNNGV. CDR3 length: 15 amino acids. The CDR3 reads CASCRQYFGTDTQYF. The CDR3 DNA is TGTGCCAGCTGCCGACAGTATTTTGGTACAGATACGCAGTATTTT.

The V call is TRBV7-9, the J call TRBJ2-1; D is unclear. The CDR3 is made up of 11 amino acids. The germline V gene encodes CDR1 SEHNR and CDR2 FQNEAQ (reference sequence). V lost 3 bases, J lost 9 bases, and 6 bases lay in between. The CDR3 loop reads CASSFGFEQFF. The CDR3 DNA reads TGTGCCAGCAGCTTCGGCTTTGAGCAGTTCTTC.

This clone was counted a few times. The rearrangement uses TRBV28 and TRBJ2-6; D not certain. The CDR3 contains 13 residues. V shed 8 bases and J shed 2 bases, with 7 bases lying between them. Per germline, CDR1 MDHEN and CDR2 SYDVKM. CDR3 sequence (DNA): TGTGCCAGCCTGCGAGCTGGGGCCAACGTCCTGACTTTC. Its translation is CASLRAGANVLTF.

This sequence joins TRBV5-1 and TRBJ2-7; 10 bases align to TRBD1. The CDR3 is made up of 18 amino acids. Per the germline V gene, CDR1 is SGHRS and CDR2 is YFSETQ. The V segment lost 4 bases and the J segment 4 bases; nucleotides outside the gene matches: 17. The CDR3 DNA follows: TGCGCCAGCAGCCGCCGGGACAGGGGATTCTTAGCAGCGTACGAGCAGTACTTC. It encodes CASSRRDRGFLAAYEQYF.

This clone was detected once. The chain couples TRBV7-9 to TRBJ1-4; D is ambiguous. V lost 2 bases to trimming and J lost 4 bases, with 8 bases between them. Germline V lookup: CDR1 SEHNR, CDR2 FQNEAQ (reference sequence). CDR3 length: 14 residues. CDR3 residues: CASSLFTGNEKLFF. Here the CDR3 DNA reads TGTGCCAGCAGCTTATTTACGGGTAATGAAAAACTGTTTTTT.

This clone was seen once. This chain uses TRBV4-3 with TRBJ2-7; the D gene is possibly TRBD2 (5 bases). Germline assignment: CDR1 LGHNA and CDR2 YSLEER. The V gene lost 2 bases and the J gene lost 2 bases, with 13 bases spanning the gap. The CDR3 consists of 15 residues. The CDR3, as DNA: TGCGCCAGCAGCCAATCGGCGGGCCTCCCCTACGAGCAGTACTTC. It specifies CASSQSAGLPYEQYF.

The rearrangement uses TRBV6-5 and TRBJ1-1; maybe TRBD1 (5 bases). V was clipped by 6 bases and J by 5 bases, with 10 bases between them. CDR1 and CDR2 (germline): MNHEY, SVGAGI. The CDR3 has 12 amino acids. CDR3 DNA: TGTGCCAGCAGCAGGGTGGGGACTGAAGCTTTCTTT. This sequence encodes CASSRVGTEAFF.

The J gene is TRBJ2-1, the V gene TRBV9; 7 bases line up with TRBD2. Germline loops: CDR1 SGDLS, CDR2 YYNGEE. This CDR3 is built from 14 residues. After removal of 7 bases from V and 3 bases from J, the junction contained 7 bases not matched to a gene. Here the CDR3 DNA reads TGTGCCAGCTCCCGGGACTATAACTACAATGAGCAGTTCTTC. It translates to CASSRDYNYNEQFF.

The chain carries TRBV9 and TRBJ2-7; maybe TRBD2 (6 bases). Germline V gives CDR1 SGDLS, CDR2 YYNGEE. The CDR3 has 15 amino acids. The V end lost 4 bases, the J end lost 0 bases, and 14 bases lay between the germline ends. The CDR3 DNA sequence: TGTGCCAGCAGCCCCCAAGCGGGTAACTCCTACGAGCAGTACTTC. Translated: CASSPQAGNSYEQYF.

A remark on this clone: At the DNA level, this CDR3 is encoded by other sequences in the same sample as well. V and J are TRBV7-6 and TRBJ2-7; TRBD2 matches at 9 bases. Germline V gene sequence: CDR1 SGHVS, CDR2 FNYEAQ. There are 14 residues in the CDR3. The J segment lost 2 bases and the V segment lost 5 bases, leaving 4 bases of the junction unmatched. The CDR3 DNA is TGTGCCAGCAGCCCTGGGACTAGCCCCTACGAGCAGTACTTC. Encoded protein: CASSPGTSPYEQYF.

CDR3 in DNA: TGTGCCAGCAGCTTAGATGGGGGCGCCAACACCTTC. The encoded protein is CASSLDGGANTF. The rearrangement uses TRBV7-2 and TRBJ1-2; D is possibly TRBD1 (6 bases). Germline CDR1 reads SGHTA; CDR2 reads FQGNSA. Trimming cost V 1 base and J 12 bases, with 12 bases left between them. CDR3 length: 12 residues.

This chain uses TRBV2 with TRBJ1-5, with D unresolved. Germline-derived CDR1 and CDR2 are SNHLY and FYNNEI. Trimming shortened V by 2 bases and J by 2 bases, and 16 bases separated the two germline ends. CDR3 length: 17 residues. Here the CDR3 DNA reads TGTGCCAGCAGTGAACCGCCCCCGGAAAGGGGCAATCAGCCCCAGCATTTT. This encodes CASSEPPPERGNQPQHF.

The CDR3 bases are TGTGCCTGGAGTTCTCAAAGAACTAGCGGGAATCAGAAAAATGAGCAGTTCTTC. It specifies CAWSSQRTSGNQKNEQFF. This chain joins TRBV30 and TRBJ2-1; 10 nucleotides align to TRBD2. CDR1 is GTSNPN, CDR2 SVGIG, per germline (reference sequence). The CDR3 runs to 18 residues. V trimming: 2 bases; J trimming: 7 bases; junction bases outside the gene matches: 17.

The chain links TRBV6-5 to TRBJ2-7, with D perhaps matching TRBD2 (6 bases). This CDR3 has 12 amino acids. Germline-derived CDR1 and CDR2 are MNHEY and SVGAGI. V lost 5 bases, J lost 6 bases, and 11 bases lay in between. CDR3 bases: TGTGCCAGCAGTCAAACGGAGGGCGAGCAGTACTTC. This translates into CASSQTEGEQYF.

V and J are TRBV28 and TRBJ1-5; the D gene is possibly TRBD1 (5 bases). CDR1 is MDHEN and CDR2 is SYDVKM in the germline V gene. Trimming removed 5 bases at V and 6 bases at J, with 11 bases between. This CDR3 has 13 amino acids. For the CDR3, the DNA is TGTGCCAGCAGTCCTATCAGGGTTCAGCCCCAGCATTTT. Its protein product is CASSPIRVQPQHF.

V usage is TRBV30 and J usage is TRBJ2-3; a weak D match, TRBD2 (5 bases). Trimming pared 2 bases from V and 8 bases from J, leaving 11 bases between. Germline V lookup: CDR1 GTSNPN, CDR2 SVGIG (reference sequence). CDR3 length equals 12 residues. The CDR3 nucleotides are TGTGCCTGGAGTAATTCTCTAGCTACGCAGTATTTT. This codes for CAWSNSLATQYF.

This clone was recorded once. V usage is TRBV11-2 and J usage is TRBJ1-2, with 7 bases that match TRBD1. Germline CDR1 is SGHAT and CDR2 is FQNNGV. The CDR3 runs 15 residues. V lost 0 bases and J lost 6; bases outside the gene matches: 7. CDR3 protein: CASSLDRGKVDGYTF. DNA for the CDR3: TGTGCCAGCAGCTTAGACAGGGGGAAAGTTGATGGCTACACCTTC.

J is TRBJ2-7 and V is TRBV9; possibly TRBD2 for D (6 bases). CDR3 length equals 14 residues. V dropped 0 bases and J dropped 2 bases, with 9 bases sitting between them. Germline CDR1 and CDR2: SGDLS and YYNGEE. CDR3 region: CASSVGPGAYEQYF. The CDR3 DNA is TGTGCCAGCAGCGTAGGTCCGGGGGCCTACGAGCAGTACTTC. The full variable domain, in which reference TRBV9 and TRBJ2-7 provide the parts outside the CDR3, is DSGVTQTPKHLITATGQRVTLRCSPRSGDLSVYWYQQSLDQGLQFLIQYYNGEERAKGNILERFSAQQFPDLHSELNLSSLELGDSALYFCASSVGPGAYEQYFGPGTRLTVT.

Concerning this clone itself: Relative to the germline gene, one junction end is altered; a read error may explain this. V is TRBV7-9 and J is TRBJ1-5; D possibly corresponds to TRBD1 (6 bases). CDR3 size: 13 residues. Germline V CDR1 and CDR2: SEHNR, FQNEAQ (reference sequence). CDR3 sequence reads: CASSNKDRGPEDF. The DNA of the CDR3 is TGTGCCAGCAGCAACAAGGACCGGGGGCCGGAGGATTTT.

J is TRBJ1-1 and V is TRBV18; D gene ambiguous. Trimming cost V 4 bases and J 1 base, with 7 bases left between them. From germline, CDR1 is KGHSH and CDR2 LQKENI. CDR3 length equals 13 residues. CDR3: CASSLGPNTEAFF. CDR3 nucleotides: TGTGCCAGCTCACTAGGACCGAACACTGAAGCTTTCTTT.

This chain links TRBV10-3 with TRBJ1-5; D call uncertain. CDR1 is ENHRY and CDR2 is SYGVKD in the germline V gene. Trimming took 6 bases from V and 0 from J, leaving 6 bases between them. This CDR3 has 13 residues. CDR3: CAIRGVSNQPQHF. In DNA, the CDR3 is TGTGCCATCAGGGGTGTTAGCAATCAGCCCCAGCATTTT.

The rearrangement uses TRBV19 and TRBJ1-5; D is undetermined. V lost 5 bases and J 4 bases, leaving 15 bases between the germline ends. The V gene's germline CDR1 is LNHDA and CDR2 SQIVND (reference sequence). This CDR3 region has 15 residues. CDR3 sequence (DNA): TGTGCCAGTAGTCGGACCTGGGTGGGTAATCAGCCCCAGCATTTT. It encodes CASSRTWVGNQPQHF.

The chain links TRBV9 to TRBJ2-1; D tentatively fits TRBD1 or TRBD2 (7 bases each). Trimming stripped 3 bases from V and 4 bases from J, with 14 bases between. Germline loops: CDR1 SGDLS, CDR2 YYNGEE. There are 15 residues in the CDR3. The CDR3 coding sequence is TGTGCCAGCAGCGAGCGGGACAGCCCTTACAATGAGCAGTTCTTC. This gives the protein CASSERDSPYNEQFF.

This clone was observed a few times. The chain has TRBV5-6 and TRBJ1-1, with unresolved D. Trimming left V 4 bases short and J 0 bases short, with 7 bases between. The CDR3 has 13 residues. The germline V gene encodes CDR1 SGHDT and CDR2 YYEEEE. DNA for the CDR3: TGTGCCAGCAGCCGGGTTCTGAACACTGAAGCTTTCTTT. This gives the protein CASSRVLNTEAFF. The variable domain in full, with the rest retrieved from reference TRBV5-6 and TRBJ1-1, is DAGVTQSPTHLIKTRGQQVTLRCSPKSGHDTVSWYQQALGQGPQFIFQYYEEEERQRGNFPDRFSGHQFPNYSSELNVNALLLGDSALYLCASSRVLNTEAFFGQGTRLTVV.

This clone has only one observation. The chain links TRBV5-1 to TRBJ2-3; a weak D match, TRBD2 (5 bases). Trimming shortened V by 4 bases and J by 4 bases, and 10 bases separated the two germline ends. Germline lookup yields CDR1 SGHRS and CDR2 YFSETQ. The CDR3 has 13 amino acids. CDR3 sequence (DNA): TGCGCCAGCAGCGTCGGACTTTCAGATACGCAGTATTTT. Its translation is CASSVGLSDTQYF.

This chain joins TRBV28 and TRBJ1-3, with D tentatively TRBD1 (5 bases). V shed 5 bases and J shed 4 bases, with 9 bases lying between them. Germline V gene sequence: CDR1 MDHEN, CDR2 SYDVKM. CDR3 length: 13 amino acids. Here the CDR3 reads CASSGAVGNTIYF. CDR3 DNA: TGTGCCAGCAGTGGGGCAGTCGGAAACACCATATATTTT. Drawing the rest from reference TRBV28 and TRBJ1-3, the complete variable domain is DVKVTQSSRYLVKRTGEKVFLECVQDMDHENMFWYRQDPGLGLRLIYFSYDVKMKEKGDIPEGYSVSREKKERFSLILESASTNQTSMYLCASSGAVGNTIYFGEGSWLTVV.